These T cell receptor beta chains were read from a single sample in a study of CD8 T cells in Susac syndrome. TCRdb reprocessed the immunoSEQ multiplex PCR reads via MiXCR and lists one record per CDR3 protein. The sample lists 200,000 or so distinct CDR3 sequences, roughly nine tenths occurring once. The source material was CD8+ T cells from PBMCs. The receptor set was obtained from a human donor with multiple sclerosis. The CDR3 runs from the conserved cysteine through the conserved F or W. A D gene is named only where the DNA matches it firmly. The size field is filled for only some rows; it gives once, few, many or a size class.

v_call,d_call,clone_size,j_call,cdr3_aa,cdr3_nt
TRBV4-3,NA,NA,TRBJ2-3,CASAAGDTQYF,TGCGCCAGCGCCGCGGGAGATACGCAGTATTTT
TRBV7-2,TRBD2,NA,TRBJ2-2,CASSRGLIGAGELFF,TGTGCCAGCAGCCGGGGACTAATTGGCGCCGGGGAGCTGTTTTTT
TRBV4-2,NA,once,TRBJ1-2,CASSQDSGQFVPTNYGYTF,TGTGCCAGCAGCCAAGATTCCGGGCAGTTCGTCCCTACTAACTATGGCTACACCTTC
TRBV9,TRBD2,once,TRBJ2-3,CASSPGGRTDTQYF,TGTGCCAGCAGCCCGGGGGGACGCACAGATACGCAGTATTTT
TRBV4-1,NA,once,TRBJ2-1,CASSHNRDGNYNEQFF,TGCGCCAGCAGCCATAACCGGGACGGTAACTACAATGAGCAGTTCTTC
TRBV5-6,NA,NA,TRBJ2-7,CASSLEGPFYEQYF,TGTGCCAGCAGCTTGGAAGGCCCGTTCTACGAGCAGTACTTC
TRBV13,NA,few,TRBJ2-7,CASSLGRPYEQYF,TGTGCCAGCAGCTTAGGAAGGCCCTACGAGCAGTACTTC
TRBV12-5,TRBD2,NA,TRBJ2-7,CASGLTIHSGARRYEQYF,TGTGCTAGTGGTTTGACCATCCATAGCGGGGCCCGGCGTTACGAGCAGTACTTC
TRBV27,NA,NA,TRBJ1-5,CASRLSSNQPQHF,TGTGCCAGCAGATTATCCAGCAATCAGCCCCAGCATTTT
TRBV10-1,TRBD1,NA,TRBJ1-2,CASRQGGNGYTF,TGCGCCAGCCGACAGGGAGGCAATGGCTACACCTTC
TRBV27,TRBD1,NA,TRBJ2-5,CASSLSGGRETQYF,TGTGCCAGCAGTTTATCAGGGGGCCGGGAGACCCAGTACTTC
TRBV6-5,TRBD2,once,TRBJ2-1,CASRKTPGGYNEQFF,TGTGCCAGCAGAAAAACCCCGGGGGGGTACAATGAGCAGTTCTTC
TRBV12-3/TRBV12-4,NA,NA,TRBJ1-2,CASSSGSNYGYTF,TGTGCCAGCAGTTCAGGGTCTAACTATGGCTACACCTTC
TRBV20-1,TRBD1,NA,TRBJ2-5,CSALTGEETQYF,TGCAGTGCTTTAACAGGGGAAGAGACCCAGTACTTC
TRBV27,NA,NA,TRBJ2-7,CASSLKLGHEQYF,TGTGCCAGCAGTTTAAAACTAGGCCACGAGCAGTACTTC
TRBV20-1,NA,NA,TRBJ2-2,CSAAPRGQRGTGELFF,TGCAGTGCTGCCCCGCGGGGACAGCGGGGCACCGGGGAGCTGTTTTTT
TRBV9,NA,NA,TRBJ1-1,CASSVKSDTEAFF,TGTGCCAGCAGCGTAAAATCGGACACTGAAGCTTTCTTT
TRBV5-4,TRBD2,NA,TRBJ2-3,CATQGLAGGPLPDTQYF,TGTGCCACCCAAGGTCTAGCGGGAGGGCCTCTGCCAGATACGCAGTATTTT
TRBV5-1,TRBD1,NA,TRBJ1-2,CASSLQDRIGYGYTF,TGCGCCAGCAGCCTCCAGGACAGGATCGGATATGGCTACACCTTC
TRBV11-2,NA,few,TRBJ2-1,CASSLGGDEQFF,TGTGCCAGCAGCTTAGGAGGCGATGAGCAGTTCTTC
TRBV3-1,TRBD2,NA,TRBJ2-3,CASSPSGMRLGTQYF,TGTGCCAGCAGCCCTAGCGGGATGCGTTTGGGTACGCAGTATTTT
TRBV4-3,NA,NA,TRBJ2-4,CASSQELHRNIQYF,TGCGCCAGCAGCCAAGAACTCCATCGAAACATTCAGTACTTC
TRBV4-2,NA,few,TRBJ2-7,CASSHGQSYEQYF,TGTGCCAGCAGCCACGGACAGAGCTACGAGCAGTACTTC
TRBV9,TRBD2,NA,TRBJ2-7,CASSVGKSGGVYEQYF,TGTGCCAGCAGCGTGGGGAAGAGCGGGGGGGTTTACGAGCAGTACTTC
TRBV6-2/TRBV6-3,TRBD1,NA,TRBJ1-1,CASRVQGSRTGNTEAFF,TGTGCCAGCAGGGTACAGGGGTCGAGAACGGGGAACACTGAAGCTTTCTTT
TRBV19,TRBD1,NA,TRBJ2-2,CASSMFRGSVGELFF,TGTGCCAGTAGTATGTTCAGGGGGAGTGTCGGGGAGCTGTTTTTT
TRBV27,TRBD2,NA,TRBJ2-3,CASSVWSGNADTQYF,TGTGCCAGCAGCGTTTGGAGCGGGAATGCAGATACGCAGTATTTT
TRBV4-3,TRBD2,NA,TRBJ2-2,CASSQDAGAVTGELFF,TGCGCCAGCAGCCAAGATGCGGGAGCGGTCACCGGGGAGCTGTTTTTT
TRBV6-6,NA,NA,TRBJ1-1,CASSFVDTEAFF,TGTGCCAGCAGCTTCGTTGACACTGAAGCTTTCTTT
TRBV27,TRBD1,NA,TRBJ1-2,CASSFQGGNYGYTF,TGTGCCAGCAGTTTCCAAGGGGGCAACTATGGCTACACCTTC
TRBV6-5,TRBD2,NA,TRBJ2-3,CASSYGSSGGPQSGTQYF,TGTGCCAGCAGCTACGGGTCTAGCGGGGGGCCCCAAAGTGGTACGCAGTATTTT
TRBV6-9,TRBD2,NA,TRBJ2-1,CASSQFSSGSNNEQFF,TGTGCCAGCAGTCAATTCTCTAGCGGGTCAAACAATGAGCAGTTCTTC
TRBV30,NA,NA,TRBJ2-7,CAWSVDARYYEQYF,TGTGCCTGGAGTGTCGACGCAAGGTACTACGAGCAGTACTTC
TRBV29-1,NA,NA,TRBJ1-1,CSASPSGDTEAFF,TGCAGCGCCAGCCCCTCGGGGGACACTGAAGCTTTCTTT
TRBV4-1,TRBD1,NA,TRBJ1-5,CASSRGQGNQPQHF,TGCGCCAGCAGCCGCGGACAGGGCAATCAGCCCCAGCATTTT
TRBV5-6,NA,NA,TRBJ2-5,CASNVHPGFQETQYF,TGTGCCAGCAACGTACATCCAGGGTTCCAAGAGACCCAGTACTTC
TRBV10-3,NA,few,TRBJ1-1,CAISETGYTEAFF,TGTGCCATCAGTGAAACAGGGTACACTGAAGCTTTCTTT
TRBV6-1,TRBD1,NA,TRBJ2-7,CASSLHGTVYEQYF,TGTGCCAGCAGTCTCCACGGGACAGTCTACGAGCAGTACTTC
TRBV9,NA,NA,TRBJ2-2,CASSVSWNTGELFF,TGTGCCAGCAGCGTATCCTGGAACACCGGGGAGCTGTTTTTT
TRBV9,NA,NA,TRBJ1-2,CASSDPGVRSF,TGTGCCAGCAGCGACCCAGGGGTACGATCCTTC
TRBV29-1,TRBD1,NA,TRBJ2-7,CSVPGQGIPEQYF,TGCAGCGTTCCGGGACAGGGCATCCCCGAGCAGTACTTC
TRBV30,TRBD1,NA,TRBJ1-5,CAWSVGTGGSQPQHF,TGTGCCTGGAGTGTAGGGACAGGGGGCAGTCAGCCCCAGCATTTT
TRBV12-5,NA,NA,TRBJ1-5,CASVPGAYSDQPQHF,TGTGCTAGTGTCCCGGGGGCCTACAGCGATCAGCCCCAGCATTTT
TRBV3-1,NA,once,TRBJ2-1,CASSQVWSSGTGSSYNEQFF,TGTGCCAGCAGCCAAGTGTGGTCTAGCGGGACAGGTAGCTCCTACAATGAGCAGTTCTTC
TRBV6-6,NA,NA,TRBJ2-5,CASAGFQETQYF,TGTGCCAGCGCAGGGTTTCAAGAGACCCAGTACTTC
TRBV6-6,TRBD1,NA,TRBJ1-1,CASSTGTGYTEAFF,TGTGCCAGCAGTACCGGGACAGGGTACACTGAAGCTTTCTTT
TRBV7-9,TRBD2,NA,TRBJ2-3,CASSSLVSGPDTQYF,TGTGCCAGCAGCTCGCTTGTTAGCGGGCCTGATACGCAGTATTTT
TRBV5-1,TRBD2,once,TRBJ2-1,CASSNGGANYNEQFF,TGCGCCAGCAGCAACGGGGGGGCTAATTACAATGAGCAGTTCTTC
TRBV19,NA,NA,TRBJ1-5,CASSIGGLGQPQHF,TGTGCCAGTAGTATAGGGGGGCTGGGTCAGCCCCAGCATTTT
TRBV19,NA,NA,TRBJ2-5,CASSMEGAPQETQYF,TGTGCCAGTAGTATGGAGGGAGCCCCCCAAGAGACCCAGTACTTC
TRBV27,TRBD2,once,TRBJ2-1,CASRVGTREFF,TGTGCCAGCAGGGTCGGGACTAGGGAGTTCTTC